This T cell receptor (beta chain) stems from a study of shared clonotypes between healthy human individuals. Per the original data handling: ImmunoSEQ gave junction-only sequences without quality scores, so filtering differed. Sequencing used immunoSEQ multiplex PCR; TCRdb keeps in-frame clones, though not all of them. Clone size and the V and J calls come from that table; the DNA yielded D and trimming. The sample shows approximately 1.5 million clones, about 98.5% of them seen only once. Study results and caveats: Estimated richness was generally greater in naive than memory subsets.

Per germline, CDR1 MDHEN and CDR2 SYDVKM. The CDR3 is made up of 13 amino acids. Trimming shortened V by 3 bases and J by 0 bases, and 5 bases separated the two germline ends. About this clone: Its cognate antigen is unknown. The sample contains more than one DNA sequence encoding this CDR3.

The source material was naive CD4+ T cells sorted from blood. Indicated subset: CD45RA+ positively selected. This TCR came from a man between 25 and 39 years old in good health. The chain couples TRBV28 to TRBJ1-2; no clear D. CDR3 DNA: TGTGCCAGCAGTTTGGCCTCTAACTATGGCTACACCTTC. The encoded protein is CASSLASNYGYTF.